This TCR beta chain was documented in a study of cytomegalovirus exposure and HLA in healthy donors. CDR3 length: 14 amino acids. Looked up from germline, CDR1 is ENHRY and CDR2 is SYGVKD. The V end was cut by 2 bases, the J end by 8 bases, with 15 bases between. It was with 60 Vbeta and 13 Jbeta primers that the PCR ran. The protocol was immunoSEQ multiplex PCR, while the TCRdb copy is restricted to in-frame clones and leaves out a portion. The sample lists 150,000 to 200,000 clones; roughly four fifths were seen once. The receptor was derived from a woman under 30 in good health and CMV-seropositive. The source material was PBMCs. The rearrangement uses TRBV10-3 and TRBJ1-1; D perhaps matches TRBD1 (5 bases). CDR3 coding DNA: TGTGCCATCAGTGAGGCACCAGGGAGGGAAGAAGCTTTCTTT. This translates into CAISEAPGREEAFF.